The 27 T cell receptor beta chains reported below all come from one sample, sequenced in a study. In TCRdb, the reads were re-called with MiXCR into one record per CDR3 protein. The sample has roughly 15,000 distinct CDR3 sequences; more than 30% are singletons. Sequences were obtained from blood. These receptors all come from a human donor.

Relative to its sample, this clonotype is medium-sized (0.01 to 0.1%). The V gene is TRBV6-2 or TRBV6-3, the J gene TRBJ2-1; no firm D call. The CDR3 contains 15 residues. Looked up from germline, CDR1 is MNHEY and CDR2 is SVGEGT. V shed 6 bases and J shed 0 bases, with 12 bases lying between them. CDR3 bases: TGTGCCAGCAGCCAGATCAGTCGCTCCTACAATGAGCAGTTCTTC. Encoded protein: CASSQISRSYNEQFF.

The chain is built from TRBV18 and TRBJ1-1; 8 nucleotides match TRBD1. The CDR3 loop spans 14 amino acids. From germline, CDR1 is KGHSH and CDR2 LQKENI. V trimming: 3 bases; J trimming: 5 bases; junction bases outside the gene matches: 5. The CDR3 DNA is TGTGCCAGCTCACCCGGGACAGGATCGACTGAAGCTTTCTTT. It yields the protein CASSPGTGSTEAFF.

Judged by abundance, this clonotype is medium-sized. The rearrangement uses TRBV4-3 and TRBJ2-1, with D hard to call. V lost 0 bases to trimming and J lost 9 bases, with 9 bases between them. The CDR3 contains 13 residues. CDR1 and CDR2 from the germline V gene are LGHNA and YSLEER. The CDR3 DNA reads as TGCGCCAGCAGCCAAGATCGAGCTGTTGAGCAGTTCTTC. Translating it yields CASSQDRAVEQFF.

This clonotype showed up just a few times. The genes are TRBV12-3 or TRBV12-4 and TRBJ1-4, with TRBD1 matching over 8 bases. Trimming removed 6 bases from V and 0 bases from J; junction bases left unmatched: 3. The CDR3 runs to 15 residues. The CDR3 is CASSLGQATNEKLFF. CDR3 in DNA: TGTGCCAGCAGCCTGGGACAGGCAACTAATGAAAAACTGTTTTTT.

This chain links TRBV20-1 with TRBJ2-7, with D tentatively TRBD2 (5 bases). There are 14 residues in the CDR3. V was shortened by 4 bases and J by 5 bases, with 18 bases between the two germline ends. Germline CDR1 and CDR2: DFQATT and SNEGSKA (reference sequence). CDR3 loop: CSATSGGPSNEQYF. The DNA for the CDR3 is TGCAGTGCTACATCAGGCGGGCCCAGCAACGAGCAGTACTTC.

This clonotype was picked up one time. J is TRBJ2-5 and V is TRBV20-1; unclear D gene. Trimming cost V 8 bases and J 3 bases, with 16 bases left between them. Per germline, CDR1 DFQATT and CDR2 SNEGSKA (reference sequence). This CDR3 has 13 amino acids. CDR3 protein: CSSLSSYKETQYF. In nucleotides, the CDR3 is TGCAGTAGTCTTAGCTCCTACAAAGAGACCCAGTACTTC.

To note about this clonotype: The conserved closing phenylalanine or tryptophan is absent in this CDR3, likely reflecting a read error. The limits of the CDR3 on the DNA are not certain, so only TCRdb's listed CDR3 is given. This chain joins TRBV4-2 and TRBJ2-5. Germline CDR1 is LGHNA and CDR2 is YNFKEQ. Termini included, the CDR3 measures 12 amino acids. CDR3 residues: CASSQYHHLMEN.

In its sample, this clonotype was seen many times. The V call is TRBV29-1, the J call TRBJ2-1, with D possibly being TRBD1 or TRBD2 (6 bases each). Germline V gene lookup returns CDR1 SQVTM and CDR2 ANQGSEA. The CDR3 loop spans 15 amino acids. Trimming stripped 4 bases from V and 0 bases from J, with 13 bases between. As DNA, the CDR3 is TGCAGCGTTGTCGGGGGCGAAAGCTCCTACAATGAGCAGTTCTTC. It translates to CSVVGGESSYNEQFF.

The sample holds many counts of this clonotype. The CDR3 here is CASSPDRVETQPQHF. CDR3 DNA sequence: TGTGCCAGCTCACCAGACAGGGTGGAGACTCAGCCCCAGCATTTT. The J gene is TRBJ1-5, the V gene TRBV18; 7 bases are a match to TRBD1. The CDR3 length is 15 residues. Germline CDR1 reads KGHSH; CDR2 reads LQKENI. V gave up 2 bases and J gave up 6 bases; unmatched junction bases: 7.

The CDR3 loop is CSARGDYETQYF. The CDR3 region has the DNA TGCAGTGCTAGAGGGGACTATGAGACCCAGTACTTC. The chain links TRBV20-1 to TRBJ2-5; 7 nucleotides line up with TRBD2. The germline V gene encodes CDR1 DFQATT and CDR2 SNEGSKA (reference sequence). V lost 1 base, J lost 5 bases, and 1 base stayed unmatched. The CDR3 consists of 12 residues.

By sample fraction, this clonotype is medium-sized (0.01 to 0.1%). The chain carries TRBV4-3 and TRBJ2-7; D unresolved. The CDR3 sequence is 14 residues long. Trimming took 1 base from V and 2 from J, leaving 9 bases between them. CDR1 LGHNA and CDR2 YSLEER come from the germline V gene. The CDR3 sequence: CASSQVLGTYEQYF. The DNA of the CDR3 is TGCGCCAGCAGCCAAGTCCTGGGGACCTACGAGCAGTACTTC.

Many counts were recorded for this clonotype. V and J are TRBV6-5 and TRBJ1-2, with 11 nucleotides matching TRBD1. Germline loops: CDR1 MNHEY, CDR2 SVGAGI. This CDR3 has 14 amino acids. J lost 6 bases, V lost 5 bases, and 5 bases had no gene match. The CDR3 region has the DNA TGTGCCAGCAGTCCCCGGACAGGGGGCCATGGCTACACCTTC. It specifies CASSPRTGGHGYTF.

This clonotype was found many times. The genes are TRBV4-3 and TRBJ1-1; D not certain. V lost 0 bases and J lost 4, with 21 bases in between. The CDR3 sequence is 18 residues long. Germline CDR1 reads LGHNA; CDR2 reads YSLEER. The CDR3 nucleotides are TGCGCCAGCAGCCAAGAAGGCCCAGTCGGGCTGGTGGGCACTGAAGCTTTCTTT. Translation: CASSQEGPVGLVGTEAFF.

This clonotype is categorized as medium-sized (0.01 to 0.1%). The gene calls are TRBV7-3 and TRBJ2-6; D is unclear. Germline-derived CDR1 and CDR2 are SGHTA and FQGTGA. The CDR3 totals 14 residues. The V end lost 3 bases, the J end lost 0 bases, and 3 bases lay between the germline ends. The CDR3 region is CASSFFSGANVLTF. The CDR3 DNA reads TGTGCCAGCAGCTTTTTCTCTGGGGCCAACGTCCTGACTTTC.

This clonotype was counted many times. The chain recombines TRBV29-1 with TRBJ1-2; a possible D gene is TRBD1 (6 bases). In germline, CDR1 is SQVTM, CDR2 ANQGSEA. V was clipped by 4 bases and J by 7 bases, with 22 bases between them. The CDR3 loop spans 15 amino acids. This CDR3 is CSVGSGARAVRGYTF. The CDR3 region has the DNA TGCAGCGTTGGGTCAGGGGCGCGCGCCGTACGTGGCTACACCTTC.

A note on this clonotype: A read error is likely, as this CDR3 ends without the conserved phenylalanine or tryptophan. Because the CDR3's place on the DNA is in doubt, the DNA is left out and the CDR3 is given as listed by TCRdb. The chain joins TRBV4-1 to TRBJ2-7; TRBD2, the table's D call, lacks a check against the DNA. Germline V gene sequence: CDR1 MGHRA, CDR2 YSYEKL. The CDR3 adds up to 12 amino acids, both ends counted. CDR3 in amino acids: CASSSSISGCHG.

Comment on this clonotype: Just one base apart from a much larger clone, this may be a read error. The rearrangement links TRBV29-1 to TRBJ2-2; D may be TRBD1 or TRBD2 (5 bases each). V was clipped by 7 bases and J by 6 bases, with 15 bases between them. The CDR3 is 13 residues long. Germline V gives CDR1 SQVTM, CDR2 ANQGSEA. The DNA of the CDR3 is TGCAGCGCCGGATGGGGGAGTGCCGGGGAGCTGTTTTTT. Protein: CSAGWGSAGELFF.

The chain is built from TRBV29-1 and TRBJ2-7, with TRBD1 matching 11 bases. The CDR3 length is 13 residues. Germline-derived CDR1 and CDR2 are SQVTM and ANQGSEA. The junction had 5 bases not matched to a gene; V was cut back by 4 bases and J by 6 bases. CDR3 nucleotide sequence: TGCAGCGTTGTTGGACAGGGGGCGGCCGAGCAGTACTTC. It yields the protein CSVVGQGAAEQYF.

There are many counts of this clonotype. The V and J genes are TRBV4-3 and TRBJ2-1, with TRBD1 as a possible D gene (7 bases). The germline gives CDR1 LGHNA, CDR2 YSLEER. The length of the CDR3 is 13 residues. Trimming pared 5 bases from V and 15 bases from J, leaving 20 bases between. The CDR3 protein is CASSTQGGSLRFF. DNA for the CDR3: TGCGCCAGCAGCACTCAGGGGGGATCCCTCCGGTTCTTC.

There are many counts of this clonotype. The rearrangement joins TRBV14 to TRBJ2-1; D gene ambiguous. The V end was cut by 3 bases, the J end by 15 bases, with 15 bases between. Per germline, CDR1 SGHDN and CDR2 FVKESK. The CDR3 covers 12 residues. The CDR3 sequence is CASSQGRIRMFF. CDR3 nucleotides: TGTGCCAGCAGCCAGGGTAGAATCCGGATGTTCTTC. Looking up the rest from reference TRBV14 and TRBJ2-1 gives the full variable domain: EAGVTQFPSHSVIEKGQTVTLRCDPISGHDNLYWYRRVMGKEIKFLLHFVKESKQDESGMPNNRFLAERTGGTYSTLKVQPAELEDSGVYFCASSQGRIRMFFGPGTRLTVL.

This clonotype appeared many times. The chain combines TRBV4-3 with TRBJ1-2; 9 bases agree with TRBD1. This CDR3 is 15 amino acids long. V dropped 1 base and J dropped 8; count of bases not matched to a gene: 8. Looked up from germline, CDR1 is LGHNA and CDR2 is YSLEER. In DNA form, the CDR3 reads TGCGCCAGCAGCCAAGGCGGACAGGGGTTTAAGGGCTACACCTTC. It translates to CASSQGGQGFKGYTF.

This chain connects TRBV18 to TRBJ2-5, with 14 bases aligning to TRBD2. The CDR3 spans 16 residues. Trimming took 3 bases from V and 5 from J; bases not matched to a gene: 5. Germline V gene sequence: CDR1 KGHSH, CDR2 LQKENI. The CDR3 region is CASSPGTSGSSETQYF. The CDR3 nucleotides read TGTGCCAGCTCACCTGGGACTAGCGGGAGTTCCGAGACCCAGTACTTC.

This clonotype was counted many times. J is TRBJ2-4 and V is TRBV4-3; D is ambiguous. CDR3 length: 17 residues. In germline, CDR1 is LGHNA, CDR2 YSLEER. Trimming shortened V by 0 bases and J by 4 bases, and 16 bases separated the two germline ends. CDR3 amino acids: CASSQDPDAQDKNIQYF. DNA for the CDR3: TGCGCCAGCAGCCAAGATCCGGACGCTCAAGATAAAAACATTCAGTACTTC.

The chain is built from TRBV4-2 and TRBJ2-5; D might be TRBD1 (5 bases). Per germline, CDR1 LGHNA and CDR2 YNFKEQ. V lost 4 bases, J lost 4 bases, and 25 bases lay in between. The length of the CDR3 is 18 residues. CDR3 amino acids: CASSLGNGAARVTETQYF. As DNA, the CDR3 is TGTGCCAGCAGCCTAGGAAATGGGGCAGCCCGCGTCACAGAGACCCAGTACTTC.

This clonotype came up many times. V and J are TRBV4-3 and TRBJ1-2, with unresolved D. V lost 0 bases to trimming and J lost 4 bases, with 9 bases between them. The germline V gene has CDR1 LGHNA and CDR2 YSLEER. This CDR3 is built from 14 residues. CDR3 DNA: TGCGCCAGCAGCCAAGATTACTCAGGCTATGGCTACACCTTC. Its protein is CASSQDYSGYGYTF.

This clonotype was recorded many times. The chain employs TRBV29-1 and TRBJ1-2, with unresolved D. The CDR3 runs to 12 residues. Germline CDR1 reads SQVTM; CDR2 reads ANQGSEA. The ends were cut back, 7 bases at V and 2 bases at J, with 11 bases in the middle. The CDR3 here is CSALATNYGYTF. DNA for the CDR3: TGCAGCGCACTCGCAACGAACTATGGCTACACCTTC.

The gene calls are TRBV4-1 and TRBJ1-2; D might be TRBD1 (6 bases). The ends were cut back, 3 bases at V and 8 bases at J, with 16 bases in the middle. CDR3 length: 14 amino acids. Germline V gene data show CDR1 as MGHRA and CDR2 as YSYEKL. CDR3 amino acids: CASSHGGGQQGYTF. CDR3 in DNA: TGCGCCAGCAGCCATGGAGGGGGTCAACAGGGCTACACCTTC.